These 18 T cell receptor beta chains share one sample of origin, sequenced in a study of control samples from healthy donors and cancer patients. Repertoires were generated with immunoSEQ multiplex PCR, while TCRdb's copy carries only in-frame clones and drops some. The sample gives 90,000 to 130,000 clones, approximately 84% of which show up once; around 6.4% is in the top ten. Source material: blood. These receptors originate from a young man in good health.

This chain joins TRBV6-6 and TRBJ1-5, with TRBD1 identical over 8 bases. The V gene's germline CDR1 is MNHNY and CDR2 SVGAGI (reference sequence). V was clipped by 5 bases and J by 6 bases; unmatched bases: 15. This CDR3 is built from 17 residues. The CDR3 DNA reads TGTGCCAGCAGTCCAACAACGACAGGGGTTCGAGGTCAGCCCCAGCATTTT. It encodes CASSPTTTGVRGQPQHF.

A word on this clone: This same CDR3 is encoded by further DNA sequences in the sample. The chain employs TRBV4-2 and TRBJ2-1; no definite D call. CDR1 is LGHNA and CDR2 is YNFKEQ in the germline V gene. With 1 base removed from V and 7 bases from J, the gap between germline ends came to 2 bases. CDR3 length: 11 residues. The CDR3 nucleotides are TGTGCCAGCAGCCAAGGAAATGAGCAGTTCTTC. Its protein is CASSQGNEQFF.

The CDR3 sequence is CASSPWGELYGYTF. In DNA form, the CDR3 reads TGTGCCAGCAGCCCTTGGGGGGAACTCTATGGCTACACCTTC. This sequence joins TRBV3-1 (or the pseudogene TRBV3-2) and TRBJ1-2, with a weak D call TRBD1 (5 bases). Germline V lookup: CDR1 LGHDT, CDR2 YNNKEL (reference sequence). The CDR3 has 14 residues. The V end was cut by 4 bases, the J end by 4 bases, with 13 bases between.

The chain recombines TRBV11-2 with TRBJ1-6, with 7 bases aligning to TRBD1. Unmatched junction bases numbered 3, after V lost 4 bases and J lost 9 bases. Germline V gene sequence: CDR1 SGHAT, CDR2 FQNNGV. The CDR3 is 13 residues long. CDR3 DNA: TGTGCCAGCAGCTCGGACAGGAGTTCACCCCTCCACTTT. This gives the protein CASSSDRSSPLHF.

This rearrangement joins TRBV5-3 to TRBJ2-7; no clear D. TRBV5-3 has ORF status, its function being uncertain. Trimming pared 2 bases from V and 0 bases from J, leaving 9 bases between. This CDR3 is built from 14 residues. This chain's CDR3 is CARSLSKVSYEQYV. In DNA, the CDR3 is TGTGCCAGAAGCTTATCGAAGGTCTCCTACGAGCAGTACGTC.

The gene calls are TRBV7-6 and TRBJ2-3; D remains unclear. This CDR3 has 16 residues. The V and J ends lost 1 base and 3 bases respectively, with 14 bases between them. Germline V CDR1 and CDR2: SGHVS, FNYEAQ. The CDR3 region has the DNA TGTGCCAGCAGCTTAGGTGTCGGTCGTATTACAGATACGCAGTATTTT. This gives the protein CASSLGVGRITDTQYF.

V gene TRBV5-6 combines with J gene TRBJ2-3; 7 nucleotides line up with TRBD1. The V gene's germline CDR1 is SGHDT and CDR2 YYEEEE. V lost 4 bases and J lost 2; bases outside the gene matches: 13. The CDR3 covers 17 residues. This CDR3 is CASSIASGTDITDTQYF. Here the CDR3 DNA reads TGTGCCAGCAGCATAGCTTCCGGGACAGATATCACAGATACGCAGTATTTT.

The rearrangement links TRBV14 to TRBJ1-2; D is unresolved. V was pared by 0 bases and J by 4 bases, with 9 bases between. The germline gives CDR1 SGHDN, CDR2 FVKESK. The CDR3 loop spans 14 amino acids. The CDR3 DNA reads TGTGCCAGCAGCCAAGATCGGGTGAGCTATGGCTACACCTTC. It codes for CASSQDRVSYGYTF.

The rearrangement joins TRBV7-9 to TRBJ2-1, with TRBD2 matching 12 bases. J lost 10 bases, V lost 5 bases, and 9 bases had no gene match. The V gene's germline CDR1 is SEHNR and CDR2 FQNEAQ (reference sequence). The CDR3 consists of 15 residues. CDR3 DNA: TGTGCCAGCAGCCCGGGACTAGCGGGTGAAAAAGAGCAGTTCTTC. It codes for CASSPGLAGEKEQFF.

The chain links TRBV30 to TRBJ1-2, with unresolved D. This CDR3 comprises 16 residues. The V end lost 2 bases, the J end lost 0 bases, and 16 bases lay between the germline ends. CDR1 and CDR2 from the germline V gene are GTSNPN and SVGIG (reference sequence). DNA for the CDR3: TGTGCCTGGAGTTCCCCTCCGTATGGACCTAACTATGGCTACACCTTC. It yields the protein CAWSSPPYGPNYGYTF.

The V gene is TRBV30, the J gene TRBJ1-2; D call uncertain. V was cut by 2 bases and J by 4 bases, with 20 bases left in between. CDR1 is GTSNPN and CDR2 is SVGIG in the germline V gene (reference sequence). This CDR3 comprises 16 residues. CDR3 protein: CAWSNRRPTRVYGYTF. The CDR3 DNA is TGTGCCTGGAGTAACCGAAGACCGACTCGGGTCTATGGCTACACCTTC. Full variable domain (outside the CDR3, taken from reference TRBV30 and TRBJ1-2): SQTIHQWPATLVQPVGSPLSLECTVEGTSNPNLYWYRQAAGRGLQLLFYSVGIGQISSEVPQNLSASRPQDRQFILSSKKLLLSDSGFYLCAWSNRRPTRVYGYTFGSGTRLTVV.

This clone was seen repeatedly, ten times or more. The J gene is TRBJ1-5, the V gene TRBV18; D gene unclear. The germline V gene has CDR1 KGHSH and CDR2 LQKENI. CDR3 length: 13 residues. V dropped 3 bases and J dropped 7 bases, with 10 bases sitting between them. The CDR3 DNA reads as TGTGCCAGCTCACCTGCGGAGAACCAGCCCCAGCATTTT. It translates to CASSPAENQPQHF.

This chain uses TRBV28 with TRBJ2-6, with D perhaps matching TRBD1 (7 bases). In germline, CDR1 is MDHEN, CDR2 SYDVKM. V was clipped by 5 bases and J by 2 bases, with 10 bases between them. This CDR3 comprises 15 residues. CDR3 sequence: CASSDREAGANVLTF. DNA for the CDR3: TGTGCCAGCAGTGACAGGGAGGCTGGGGCCAACGTCCTGACTTTC.

This chain joins TRBV28 and TRBJ1-1; possible D gene TRBD1, 6 bases. V was pared by 10 bases and J by 0 bases, with 9 bases between. The CDR3 is 12 amino acids. The V gene's germline CDR1 is MDHEN and CDR2 SYDVKM. CDR3 amino acids: CAIGDMNTEAFF. The CDR3 coding sequence is TGTGCCATCGGGGACATGAACACTGAAGCTTTCTTT.

The rearrangement joins TRBV6-1 to TRBJ2-2, with D unresolved. Germline CDR1 is MNHNS and CDR2 is SASEGT. The CDR3 totals 14 residues. Trimming took 3 bases from V and 0 from J, leaving 5 bases between them. The CDR3 nucleotides are TGTGCCAGCAGTGAGGGCGCGAACACCGGGGAGCTGTTTTTT. Amino acids: CASSEGANTGELFF.

V gene TRBV5-1 combines with J gene TRBJ1-4; unclear D gene. This CDR3 contains 15 residues. V lost 2 bases, J lost 4 bases, and 12 bases lay in between. The germline CDR1 and CDR2 sequences are SGHRS and YFSETQ. CDR3 nucleotides: TGCGCCAGCAGCTTTCGCAGCGACGGTAATGAAAAACTGTTTTTT. It codes for CASSFRSDGNEKLFF.

The rearrangement joins TRBV6-6 to TRBJ2-5, with 9 bases fitting TRBD1. This CDR3 comprises 16 residues. Germline V gene data show CDR1 as MNHNY and CDR2 as SVGAGI (reference sequence). V was pared by 5 bases and J by 7 bases, with 14 bases of the junction left unmatched. The CDR3 DNA reads TGTGCCAGCAGTCGTCCGACAGGGGGACCCCGAGGGACCCAGTACTTC. Translation: CASSRPTGGPRGTQYF.

This clone was picked up one time. The chain is built from TRBV24-1 and TRBJ2-5; D may correspond to TRBD1 or TRBD2 (6 bases each). The CDR3 has 15 residues. V dropped 3 bases and J dropped 2 bases, with 12 bases sitting between them. Germline CDR1 and CDR2: KGHDR and SFDVKD. For the CDR3, the DNA is TGTGCCACCAGTGATCCGAGGGGGGATCAAGAGACCCAGTACTTC. It codes for CATSDPRGDQETQYF.